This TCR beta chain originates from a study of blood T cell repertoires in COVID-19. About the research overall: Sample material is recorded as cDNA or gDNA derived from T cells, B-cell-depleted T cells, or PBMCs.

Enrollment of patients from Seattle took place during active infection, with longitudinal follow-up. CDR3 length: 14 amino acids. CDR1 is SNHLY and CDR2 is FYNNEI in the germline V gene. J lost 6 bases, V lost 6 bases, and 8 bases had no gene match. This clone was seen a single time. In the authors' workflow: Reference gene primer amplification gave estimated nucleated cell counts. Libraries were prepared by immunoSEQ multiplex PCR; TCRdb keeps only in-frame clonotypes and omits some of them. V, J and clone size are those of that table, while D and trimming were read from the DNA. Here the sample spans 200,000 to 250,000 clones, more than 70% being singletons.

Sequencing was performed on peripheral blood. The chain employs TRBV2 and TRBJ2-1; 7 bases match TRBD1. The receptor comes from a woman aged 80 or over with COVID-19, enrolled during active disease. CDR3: CASSDPTGINEQFF. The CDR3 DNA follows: TGTGCCAGCAGCGACCCGACAGGGATCAATGAGCAGTTCTTC.